The 32 T cell receptor beta chains below all came from one sample that was sequenced in a study of blood T cells in healthy people across ages. Primed by a sample-barcoded 5' primer and a J-beta primer mix, a second PCR proceeded for 7 to 11 cycles. MiXCR, run by TCRdb on the 5' RACE reads, gives a single entry per CDR3 protein. This table has 600,000 to 1,000,000 distinct CDR3 sequences, 20% to 25% appearing once. This sample also appeared in a second study, on T cells of mothers and their children.

Sequenced material: blood. Every receptor here comes from a boy aged 5-17 years in good health.

Comment on this clonotype: Compared with germline, one end of the junction differs, possibly owing to a read error. This chain uses TRBV27 with TRBJ1-2, with D perhaps TRBD1 (5 bases). The germline V gene encodes CDR1 MNHEY and CDR2 SMNVEV (reference sequence). The length of the CDR3 is 15 residues. The CDR3 DNA reads TGTGCCAGCAGTCGGATGGGCAACCGGGGCTATGGCAACACCTTC. This gives the protein CASSRMGNRGYGNTF.

The chain is built from TRBV3-1 and TRBJ1-2; 10 positions match TRBD1. The germline CDR1 and CDR2 sequences are LGHDT and YNNKEL (reference sequence). The CDR3 contains 16 residues. Trimming at V came to 4 bases and at J to 3 bases, leaving 8 bases not matched to a gene. CDR3: CASSRGQGIGDYGYTF. CDR3 coding DNA: TGTGCCAGCAGCCGGGGACAGGGGATTGGGGACTATGGCTACACCTTC. The full variable domain, its missing parts supplied by reference TRBV3-1 and TRBJ1-2, is DTAVSQTPKYLVTQMGNDKSIKCEQNLGHDTMYWYKQDSKKFLKIMFSYNNKELIINETVPNRFSPKSPDKAHLNLHINSLELGDSAVYFCASSRGQGIGDYGYTFGSGTRLTVV.

A note on this clonotype: Possible read error: a much larger clone is one base away. This chain joins TRBV6-4 and TRBJ2-1; 7 bases line up with TRBD2. The germline CDR1 and CDR2 sequences are MRHNA and SNTAGT. CDR3 length: 16 amino acids. The CDR3 here is CASSDSRRGSYNEQSF. CDR3 nucleotide sequence: TGTGCCAGCAGTGACTCTAGGCGGGGGTCCTACAATGAGCAGTCCTTC.

The V gene is TRBV5-1, the J gene TRBJ2-5; a possible D gene is TRBD2 (6 bases). The J call may be mistaken, given a closer DNA end match to TRBJ2-7. The CDR3 is made up of 16 amino acids. Germline CDR1 is SGHRS and CDR2 is YFSETQ. CDR3 DNA sequence: TGCGCCAGCAACCCCCAGGCCGGGAGTACCTACATCGAGCAGTACTTC. It specifies CASNPQAGSTYIEQYF.

This clonotype was seen only a few times. The CDR3: CASSQGTQGEGEKLFF. The CDR3 DNA reads as TGCGCCAGCAGCCAAGGGACACAGGGTGAAGGAGAAAAACTGTTTTTT. V is TRBV4-3 and J is TRBJ1-4; tentative D call: TRBD1 (6 bases). V gave up 1 base and J gave up 8 bases, with 17 bases separating them. Germline CDR1 is LGHNA and CDR2 is YSLEER. The CDR3 totals 16 residues.

The rearrangement joins TRBV6-1 to TRBJ1-5; D might be TRBD1 (5 bases). V gave up 6 bases and J gave up 1 base, with 16 bases separating them. Germline assignment: CDR1 MNHNS and CDR2 SASEGT. The CDR3 has 16 amino acids. The CDR3 sequence is CASRGPRPLSNQPQHF. The CDR3 nucleotides are TGTGCCAGCAGGGGACCGAGACCCCTGAGCAATCAGCCCCAGCATTTT.

The gene calls are TRBV29-1 and TRBJ1-4; the match to TRBD1 covers 7 bases. Germline-derived CDR1 and CDR2 are SQVTM and ANQGSEA. The CDR3 runs 10 residues. CDR3 residues: CSGGNEKLFF. The CDR3 DNA follows: TGCTCAGGGGGTAATGAAAAACTGTTTTTT.

This clonotype was counted only a few times. This chain connects TRBV7-8 to TRBJ2-5; 16 bases agree with TRBD2. V lost 5 bases to trimming and J lost 4 bases; unmatched junction nucleotides: 10. From germline, CDR1 is SGHVS and CDR2 FQNEAQ. CDR3 length equals 18 residues. CDR3 sequence reads: CASSLGLAGGPYRETQYF. In DNA, the CDR3 is TGTGCCAGCAGCCTGGGACTAGCGGGAGGGCCGTATCGAGAGACCCAGTACTTC.

This clonotype has only one observation. The rearrangement uses TRBV5-5 and TRBJ2-2; D gene uncertain. Trimming stripped 1 base from V and 4 bases from J, with 11 bases between. Looked up from germline, CDR1 is SGHKS and CDR2 is YYEKEE (reference sequence). The CDR3 loop spans 15 amino acids. CDR3 sequence reads: CASSLKGLTTGELFF. The CDR3 bases are TGTGCCAGCAGCTTGAAAGGGTTGACCACCGGGGAGCTGTTTTTT.

Details on this clonotype: At one of its ends the junction is not consistent with the germline gene, which may arise from a read error. The chain couples TRBV9 to TRBJ1-6; D call uncertain. CDR3 size: 13 residues. CDR1 and CDR2 (germline): SGDLS, YYNGEE. The chain's CDR3 is CASSEDYNSPLHF. The CDR3 nucleotides are TGTGCCAGCAGCGAGGATTATAATTCACCTCTCCACTTT.

This clonotype turned up a few times. The V and J genes are TRBV5-1 and TRBJ2-7, with 14 bases fitting TRBD2. The germline V gene has CDR1 SGHRS and CDR2 YFSETQ. The CDR3 length is 20 residues. The V and J ends lost 4 bases and 0 bases, in that order; junction bases with no gene match: 15. The CDR3 region has the DNA TGCGCCAGCAGCACAGAACCGCCGGGACTAGCGGGAGATTTCTCCTACGAGCAGTACTTC. It specifies CASSTEPPGLAGDFSYEQYF.

This clonotype was seen more than once but under ten times. The chain has TRBV7-9 and TRBJ2-7; no definite D call. Trimming pared 4 bases from V and 0 bases from J, leaving 16 bases between. The CDR3 covers 16 residues. Looked up from germline, CDR1 is SEHNR and CDR2 is FQNEAQ (reference sequence). CDR3 loop: CASSSVSGVYSYEQYF. The CDR3 DNA reads TGTGCCAGCAGCTCCGTTTCTGGCGTATACTCCTACGAGCAGTACTTC.

The rearrangement links TRBV24-1 to TRBJ2-1, with TRBD2 matching 9 bases. The J segment lost 0 bases and the V segment lost 9 bases, leaving 8 bases of the junction unmatched. CDR3 length equals 16 residues. In germline, CDR1 is KGHDR, CDR2 SFDVKD. The CDR3 protein is CATGQSGGFSYNEQFF. The CDR3 nucleotides are TGTGCCACCGGCCAAAGCGGGGGGTTCTCCTACAATGAGCAGTTCTTC.

J is TRBJ1-2 and V is TRBV20-1; D remains unclear. The length of the CDR3 is 13 residues. The germline gives CDR1 DFQATT, CDR2 SNEGSKA (reference sequence). Trimming pared 0 bases from V and 3 bases from J, leaving 8 bases between. CDR3 protein: CSARDKGDYGYTF. The CDR3 bases are TGCAGTGCTAGAGATAAGGGTGACTATGGCTACACCTTC.

In this sample, this clonotype turned up a few times. The CDR3 is CASERGYGYTF. The CDR3 DNA sequence: TGTGCCAGCGAAAGGGGGTATGGCTACACCTTC. J is TRBJ1-2 and V is TRBV19, with TRBD1 as a possible D gene (6 bases). The CDR3 contains 11 residues. The V end lost 9 bases, the J end lost 5 bases, and 10 bases lay between the germline ends. The germline V gene has CDR1 LNHDA and CDR2 SQIVND (reference sequence).

The chain carries TRBV20-1 and TRBJ2-1; 7 nucleotides line up with TRBD2. With 4 bases clipped from V and 7 bases from J, the junction kept 4 bases outside the gene matches. Germline-derived CDR1 and CDR2 are DFQATT and SNEGSKA (reference sequence). This CDR3 comprises 12 residues. The DNA for the CDR3 is TGCAGTGCTACGGGGAGGGGTAATGAGCAGTTCTTC. Amino acids: CSATGRGNEQFF.

The table lists this clonotype with a few counts. The V and J genes are TRBV7-6 and TRBJ2-7, with TRBD1 identical over 9 bases. Looked up from germline, CDR1 is SGHVS and CDR2 is FNYEAQ. The CDR3 length is 15 residues. The trim removed 5 bases at V and 3 bases at J, leaving 8 bases unmatched. In DNA, the CDR3 is TGTGCCAGCAGCCCAGGGGGGACAGGGCGCTACGAGCAGTACTTC. Its translation is CASSPGGTGRYEQYF.

The chain recombines TRBV28 with TRBJ1-1; D uncertain. The V gene's germline CDR1 is MDHEN and CDR2 SYDVKM. V shed 4 bases and J shed 3 bases, with 6 bases lying between them. The CDR3 is 12 amino acids. The CDR3 nucleotides are TGTGCCAGCAGTTCCCGACACACTGAAGCTTTCTTT. Residues: CASSSRHTEAFF.

The V and J genes are TRBV4-3 and TRBJ1-2; a possible D gene is TRBD1 (5 bases). CDR1 LGHNA and CDR2 YSLEER come from the germline V gene. The CDR3 contains 16 residues. V was pared by 1 base and J by 4 bases, with 16 bases between. The CDR3 DNA reads as TGCGCCAGCAGCCAAGGTTGTGGGTCAGGGAGCTATGGCTACACCTTC. Protein product: CASSQGCGSGSYGYTF.

This chain connects TRBV7-9 to TRBJ2-7; 10 nucleotides agree with TRBD1. The J segment lost 6 bases and the V segment lost 3 bases, leaving 8 bases of the junction unmatched. The length of the CDR3 is 15 residues. Germline V CDR1 and CDR2: SEHNR, FQNEAQ (reference sequence). The CDR3 protein is CASSFDRDRGREQYF. The DNA of the CDR3 is TGTGCCAGCAGCTTCGATCGGGACAGGGGCCGCGAGCAGTACTTC.

The V gene is TRBV15, the J gene TRBJ1-1; TRBD1 matches 7 bases. CDR3 length: 14 amino acids. Looked up from germline, CDR1 is LNHNV and CDR2 is YYDKDF (reference sequence). With V trimmed by 3 bases and J by 6 bases, 7 bases remained unmatched. The CDR3 is CATSSPTGVAEAFF. The CDR3 bases are TGTGCCACCAGCAGTCCAACAGGGGTCGCTGAAGCTTTCTTT.

There are a few counts of this clonotype. The V call is TRBV6-2 or TRBV6-3, the J call TRBJ2-2; D call uncertain. This CDR3 has 13 amino acids. V lost 6 bases, J lost 6 bases, and 11 bases lay in between. Germline V lookup: CDR1 MNHEY, CDR2 SVGEGT. The CDR3: CASRPIGAGELFF. CDR3 DNA: TGTGCCAGCAGACCCATTGGGGCCGGGGAGCTGTTTTTT.

This chain connects TRBV7-9 to TRBJ2-7; no firm D call. V was trimmed by 3 bases and J by 6 bases, leaving 9 bases between them. Germline V gene sequence: CDR1 SEHNR, CDR2 FQNEAQ (reference sequence). The CDR3 sequence is 12 residues long. CDR3 DNA sequence: TGTGCCAGCAGCTTGGATGGGTCCGAGCAGTACTTC. This gives the protein CASSLDGSEQYF.

In this sample, this clonotype turned up a few times. V gene TRBV4-2 combines with J gene TRBJ2-5, with 9 bases identical to TRBD1. Germline CDR1 is LGHNA and CDR2 is YNFKEQ. This CDR3 contains 17 residues. Trimming removed 1 base from V and 5 bases from J; junction bases left unmatched: 11. In DNA form, the CDR3 reads TGTGCCAGCAGCCAAGTCTTCGTACAGGGGGCTTCGGAGACCCAGTACTTC. Its protein product is CASSQVFVQGASETQYF.

This chain links TRBV27 with TRBJ2-5; TRBD1 matches 7 bases. CDR1 is MNHEY and CDR2 is SMNVEV in the germline V gene (reference sequence). The CDR3 length is 14 residues. V lost 8 bases to trimming and J lost 11 bases; unmatched junction nucleotides: 17. CDR3 loop: CASSPRQGIGEQYF. DNA of the CDR3: TGTGCCAGCTCGCCGCGACAGGGAATAGGGGAGCAGTACTTC.

The V and J genes are TRBV11-1 and TRBJ2-7; TRBD1 matches at 7 bases. CDR1 is SGHAT and CDR2 is FQDESV in the germline V gene (reference sequence). The ends lost 5 bases at V and 7 bases at J; junction bases unmatched: 11. CDR3 length: 14 amino acids. Here the CDR3 reads CASSPRVQGREQYF. CDR3 coding DNA: TGTGCCAGCAGCCCTAGGGTACAGGGGCGGGAGCAGTACTTC.

J is TRBJ2-5 and V is TRBV2, with D possibly matching TRBD2 (5 bases). The J call may be wrong; the DNA end is better matched by TRBJ2-7. CDR1 is SNHLY, CDR2 FYNNEI, per germline. This CDR3 spans 14 amino acids. The CDR3 DNA reads TGTGCCAGCAGTATCAGAGGGTATCGGGACGAGCAGTACTTC. It yields the protein CASSIRGYRDEQYF.

This clonotype was recorded a few times. Mismatch with germline at one junction end may stem from a read error. V gene TRBV20-1 combines with J gene TRBJ1-1; TRBD1 agrees at 9 bases. The germline gives CDR1 DFQATT, CDR2 SNEGSKA (reference sequence). The length of the CDR3 is 16 residues. The CDR3 reads CSAREDRGVKNTEAFF. In DNA, the CDR3 is TGCAGTGCCAGAGAGGACAGGGGTGTAAAGAACACTGAAGCTTTCTTT.

There are a few counts of this clonotype. V gene TRBV3-1 combines with J gene TRBJ2-3; D gene uncertain. V was clipped by 1 base and J by 0 bases, with 11 bases between them. CDR1 is LGHDT, CDR2 YNNKEL, per germline (reference sequence). The CDR3 has 16 residues. CDR3 nucleotides: TGTGCCAGCAGCCAAGTTGCGCGATTTAGCACAGATACGCAGTATTTT. Its protein product is CASSQVARFSTDTQYF.

The V and J genes are TRBV15 and TRBJ2-5; the D gene is possibly TRBD1 (5 bases). V was cut by 0 bases and J by 0 bases, with 14 bases left in between. Germline loops: CDR1 LNHNV, CDR2 YYDKDF (reference sequence). The CDR3 spans 17 residues. CDR3: CATSREVQGPNQETQYF. The CDR3 region has the DNA TGTGCCACCAGCAGAGAGGTCCAGGGCCCCAACCAAGAGACCCAGTACTTC.

This clonotype was seen only a few times. This sequence joins TRBV10-3 and TRBJ1-5; D ambiguous. Trimming left V 5 bases short and J 0 bases short, with 8 bases between. The CDR3 contains 14 residues. Looked up from germline, CDR1 is ENHRY and CDR2 is SYGVKD. In nucleotides, the CDR3 is TGTGCCATCAGTTCGGAATATAGCAATCAGCCCCAGCATTTT. Residues: CAISSEYSNQPQHF.

This clonotype turned up a few times. The gene calls are TRBV7-2 and TRBJ2-2; possible D gene TRBD2, 7 bases. This CDR3 comprises 15 residues. The V gene lost 7 bases and the J gene lost 6 bases, with 18 bases spanning the gap. Germline V gene sequence: CDR1 SGHTA, CDR2 FQGNSA. The DNA for the CDR3 is TGTGCCAGCAAGCTTCTAGGGGGGGACGCCGGGGAGCTGTTTTTT. Translation: CASKLLGGDAGELFF.